These T cell receptor beta chains were read from a single sample in a study of OX40 agonist ivuxolimab in advanced cancers. The protocol was immunoSEQ multiplex PCR, while the TCRdb copy is restricted to in-frame clones and leaves out a portion. The sample has 75,000 to 95,000 clones, approximately 90% seen once; the top ten hold nearly 0.55%. The source was CD4+ or CD8+ T cells sorted from blood, collected in a trial of the OX40 agonist ivuxolimab. The receptor set was obtained from an adult with an advanced solid tumor such as melanoma, head and neck, liver or kidney cancer. Both conserved end residues are part of each CDR3. A D gene is named only where the DNA matches it firmly. Clone size is shown for a subset of rows, as once, few, many or a class of expanded clone.

j_call: TRBJ1-2; d_call: TRBD1; v_call: TRBV10-3; clone_size: NA; cdr3_nt: TGTGCCATCAGCGGAACAGGGGATGGCTACACCTTC; cdr3_aa: CAISGTGDGYTF
j_call: TRBJ1-3; d_call: NA; v_call: TRBV18; clone_size: few; cdr3_nt: TGTGCCAGCTCACCACCGGTGCGCGCTGGAAACACCATATATTTT; cdr3_aa: CASSPPVRAGNTIYF
j_call: TRBJ2-2; d_call: NA; v_call: TRBV9; clone_size: NA; cdr3_nt: TGTGCCAGCAGCGTAGTTCAGGGGACCACCGGGGAGCTGTTTTTT; cdr3_aa: CASSVVQGTTGELFF
j_call: TRBJ2-7; d_call: TRBD2; v_call: TRBV10-2; clone_size: NA; cdr3_nt: TGCGCCAGCAGTGACGGTGGACTAGCGGAGGTGGTCTCCTACGAGCAGTACTTC; cdr3_aa: CASSDGGLAEVVSYEQYF
j_call: TRBJ1-5; d_call: NA; v_call: TRBV6-6; clone_size: NA; cdr3_nt: TGTGCCAGCAGTCATAATCTGGCTAGCAATCAGCCCCAGCATTTT; cdr3_aa: CASSHNLASNQPQHF
j_call: TRBJ2-5; d_call: NA; v_call: TRBV7-9; clone_size: NA; cdr3_nt: TGTGCCAGCAGTCTTAGAGAATCGCAAGAGACCCAGTACTTC; cdr3_aa: CASSLRESQETQYF
j_call: TRBJ2-3; d_call: NA; v_call: TRBV6-4; clone_size: once; cdr3_nt: TGTGCCAGCAGTGACGCACCTAGCACAGATACGCAGTATTTT; cdr3_aa: CASSDAPSTDTQYF
j_call: TRBJ2-7; d_call: TRBD2; v_call: TRBV7-8; clone_size: NA; cdr3_nt: TGTGCCAGCAGCCCCGAAATAGCGGGGGCCTACGAGCAGTACTTC; cdr3_aa: CASSPEIAGAYEQYF
j_call: TRBJ2-1; d_call: NA; v_call: TRBV4-2; clone_size: NA; cdr3_nt: TGTGCCAGCAGCCAAGACTCCCGGGGAAAGCAGTTCTTC; cdr3_aa: CASSQDSRGKQFF
j_call: TRBJ1-1; d_call: TRBD1; v_call: TRBV4-1; clone_size: NA; cdr3_nt: TGCGCCAGCAGCCAAGTAACAGGGGGCGACCGAGCTTTCTTT; cdr3_aa: CASSQVTGGDRAFF
j_call: TRBJ1-1; d_call: NA; v_call: TRBV5-6; clone_size: NA; cdr3_nt: TGTGCCAGCAGCCCTAGAGGCAGGAACACTGAAGCTTTCTTT; cdr3_aa: CASSPRGRNTEAFF
j_call: TRBJ1-4; d_call: NA; v_call: TRBV9; clone_size: once; cdr3_nt: TGTGCCAGCTCAGGGGCTGAAAAACTGTTTTTT; cdr3_aa: CASSGAEKLFF
j_call: TRBJ1-2; d_call: NA; v_call: TRBV14; clone_size: NA; cdr3_nt: TGTGCCAGCAGCCAAGAAAGGGGGACCGGCTACACCTTC; cdr3_aa: CASSQERGTGYTF
j_call: TRBJ2-1; d_call: TRBD1; v_call: TRBV27; clone_size: NA; cdr3_nt: TGTGCCAGCAGTCGTCAGGGGGCCTACAATGAGCAGTTCTTC; cdr3_aa: CASSRQGAYNEQFF
j_call: TRBJ2-5; d_call: NA; v_call: TRBV7-8; clone_size: NA; cdr3_nt: TGTGCCAGCAGCGCCGACAATTGGGCCGAGGCTGAGACCCAGTACTTC; cdr3_aa: CASSADNWAEAETQYF
j_call: TRBJ2-3; d_call: TRBD2; v_call: TRBV7-8; clone_size: once; cdr3_nt: TGTGCCACCAGGGCGGGAGGGCCAGATACGCAGTATTTT; cdr3_aa: CATRAGGPDTQYF
j_call: TRBJ2-7; d_call: NA; v_call: TRBV7-2; clone_size: NA; cdr3_nt: TGTGCCAGCAGCCCCCAGGGGGGTTCGGTCTACGAGCAGTACTTC; cdr3_aa: CASSPQGGSVYEQYF
j_call: TRBJ2-3; d_call: NA; v_call: TRBV11-3; clone_size: NA; cdr3_nt: TGTGCCAGCAGCTTAGACATGGCAGATACGCAGTATTTT; cdr3_aa: CASSLDMADTQYF
j_call: TRBJ1-2; d_call: NA; v_call: TRBV28; clone_size: NA; cdr3_nt: TGTGCCAGCAGTCTACAGACAGGCCCTCTAAGAGTATTTGGCTACACCTTC; cdr3_aa: CASSLQTGPLRVFGYTF
j_call: TRBJ1-1; d_call: NA; v_call: TRBV9; clone_size: once; cdr3_nt: TGTGCCAGCAGCGAGAGGGGTTACACTGAAGCTTTCTTT; cdr3_aa: CASSERGYTEAFF
j_call: TRBJ1-2; d_call: TRBD1; v_call: TRBV23-1; clone_size: NA; cdr3_nt: TGCGCCAGCAGTCAATTGGGGACAGGGCACCCCTTCTTTCTTGGCTACACCTTC; cdr3_aa: CASSQLGTGHPFFLGYTF
j_call: TRBJ2-3; d_call: TRBD2; v_call: TRBV30; clone_size: NA; cdr3_nt: TGTGCCTGGGGGGGAGGGGCGAGGACAGATACGCAGTATTTT; cdr3_aa: CAWGGGARTDTQYF
j_call: TRBJ1-3; d_call: NA; v_call: TRBV20-1; clone_size: NA; cdr3_nt: TGCAGTGCTAGAGTAGGAAACACCATATATTTT; cdr3_aa: CSARVGNTIYF
j_call: TRBJ1-4; d_call: NA; v_call: TRBV7-8; clone_size: once; cdr3_nt: TGTGCCAGCAGCTTCCTAGATGAAAAACTGTTTTTT; cdr3_aa: CASSFLDEKLFF
j_call: TRBJ2-4; d_call: NA; v_call: TRBV4-1; clone_size: NA; cdr3_nt: TGCGCCAGCAGCCAAGTCGACCCGACCTCCATTCAGTACTTC; cdr3_aa: CASSQVDPTSIQYF
j_call: TRBJ2-5; d_call: NA; v_call: TRBV25-1; clone_size: once; cdr3_nt: TGTGCCAGCAGTGATTTCTCAGAGACCCAGTACTTC; cdr3_aa: CASSDFSETQYF
j_call: TRBJ2-3; d_call: NA; v_call: TRBV7-2; clone_size: once; cdr3_nt: TGTGCCAGCAGCTTAGCGGGAGTAGTAGATACGCAGTATTTT; cdr3_aa: CASSLAGVVDTQYF
j_call: TRBJ2-2; d_call: NA; v_call: TRBV5-1; clone_size: NA; cdr3_nt: TGCGCCAGCAGCTTCTTACTACCGAACACCGGGGAGCTGTTTTTT; cdr3_aa: CASSFLLPNTGELFF
j_call: TRBJ1-2; d_call: NA; v_call: TRBV6-5; clone_size: NA; cdr3_nt: TGTGCCATAGGTTCCTATGGCTACACCTTC; cdr3_aa: CAIGSYGYTF
j_call: TRBJ2-7; d_call: NA; v_call: TRBV5-6; clone_size: NA; cdr3_nt: TGTGCCAGCAGCTTGGGGCCGGGACGCGTCTCCTACGAGCAGTACTTC; cdr3_aa: CASSLGPGRVSYEQYF
j_call: TRBJ2-2; d_call: NA; v_call: TRBV25-1; clone_size: NA; cdr3_nt: TGTGCCAGCAGTGACGTGGGCCCGGTCACCGGGGAGCTGTTTTTT; cdr3_aa: CASSDVGPVTGELFF
j_call: TRBJ2-2; d_call: NA; v_call: TRBV2; clone_size: NA; cdr3_nt: TGTGCCAGCAACCGACCGGGACCCAACACCGGGGAGCTGTTTTTT; cdr3_aa: CASNRPGPNTGELFF
j_call: TRBJ2-7; d_call: NA; v_call: TRBV11-3; clone_size: NA; cdr3_nt: TGTGCCAGCAGCCCCTCCCCGGGGCGGGCCCTCTACGAGCAGTACTTC; cdr3_aa: CASSPSPGRALYEQYF
j_call: TRBJ1-2; d_call: TRBD1; v_call: TRBV7-9; clone_size: NA; cdr3_nt: TGTGCCAGCAGCACCTACAGGGGGAACCTCTATGGCTACACCTTC; cdr3_aa: CASSTYRGNLYGYTF
j_call: TRBJ2-7; d_call: TRBD2; v_call: TRBV6-5; clone_size: NA; cdr3_nt: TGTGCCAGCAGTTGGGGAGGGTCCCACTCCTACGAGCAGTACTTC; cdr3_aa: CASSWGGSHSYEQYF
j_call: TRBJ2-6; d_call: TRBD2; v_call: TRBV7-8; clone_size: NA; cdr3_nt: TGTGCCAGCAGCCCAGCGGGGGGGTACGGGGCCAACGTCCTGACTTTC; cdr3_aa: CASSPAGGYGANVLTF
j_call: TRBJ2-5; d_call: TRBD1; v_call: TRBV30; clone_size: NA; cdr3_nt: TGTGCCTGGACCTCAGGGGGAGAGACCCAGTACTTC; cdr3_aa: CAWTSGGETQYF
j_call: TRBJ1-2; d_call: TRBD1; v_call: TRBV10-3; clone_size: NA; cdr3_nt: TGTGCCATCACCCCCAGGGACAGAACCTATGGCTACACCTTC; cdr3_aa: CAITPRDRTYGYTF
j_call: TRBJ1-5; d_call: NA; v_call: TRBV4-3; clone_size: NA; cdr3_nt: TGCGCCAGCAGCCAAGACGGTAGGCGCAATCAGCCCCAGCATTTT; cdr3_aa: CASSQDGRRNQPQHF
j_call: TRBJ1-2; d_call: TRBD1; v_call: TRBV5-1; clone_size: NA; cdr3_nt: TGCGCCAGCAGCTTGGCCATAGGACAGGGAGGCTATGGCTACACCTTC; cdr3_aa: CASSLAIGQGGYGYTF
j_call: TRBJ2-7; d_call: NA; v_call: TRBV19; clone_size: NA; cdr3_nt: TGTGCCAGTAGTGGGGGGACCTACGAGCAGTACTTC; cdr3_aa: CASSGGTYEQYF
j_call: TRBJ2-4; d_call: NA; v_call: TRBV10-3; clone_size: NA; cdr3_nt: TGTGCCATCAGTGAGTCTACATTCGAAGCCAAAAACATTCAGTACTTC; cdr3_aa: CAISESTFEAKNIQYF
j_call: TRBJ2-7; d_call: NA; v_call: TRBV19; clone_size: NA; cdr3_nt: TGTGCCAGTAGTATAGCGGCCAGGGGAGGCGAGCAGTACTTC; cdr3_aa: CASSIAARGGEQYF
j_call: TRBJ2-3; d_call: TRBD2; v_call: TRBV5-1; clone_size: NA; cdr3_nt: TGCGCCAGCAGCGACGGACTAGCGGGAGGTATAGATACGCAGTATTTT; cdr3_aa: CASSDGLAGGIDTQYF